One sample yielded the 14 T cell receptor beta chains listed below, sequenced in a study of human T cells and chemical hapten exposure. Time point defined: patch test 2, 6 weeks after DPC sensitization. Treatment meaning: therapeutic diphenylcyclopropenone sensitization with weekly scalp DPC. TCRdb reprocessed the RACE reads with MiXCR, giving one entry per CDR3 protein. The sample lists 75,000 to 100,000 distinct CDR3 sequences, around 9.3% occurring once. The sample was whole blood, taken in connection with sensitization to the hapten diphenylcyclopropenone (DPC). Receptors were obtained from a woman aged 40 to 50 with alopecia areata. Some clones in this sample may be carry-over from other donors' samples.

This clonotype occurred a few times. The rearrangement uses TRBV24-1 and TRBJ2-2; TRBD2 might be the D (5 bases). This CDR3 contains 13 residues. Germline V gives CDR1 KGHDR, CDR2 SFDVKD. The V end lost 7 bases, the J end lost 1 base, and 6 bases lay between the germline ends. CDR3 bases: TGTGCCACCAGAGGGAGGAACACCGGGGAGCTGTTTTTT. It encodes CATRGRNTGELFF.

This clonotype was seen only a few times. V and J are TRBV6-2 or TRBV6-3 and TRBJ1-1; perhaps TRBD1 as D (5 bases). The CDR3 covers 17 residues. Trimming shortened V by 7 bases and J by 0 bases, and 21 bases separated the two germline ends. Germline V CDR1 and CDR2: MNHEY, SVGEGT. CDR3 coding DNA: TGTGCCAGCATCACGGGACCACTCAATTTAATGAACACTGAAGCTTTCTTT. Protein: CASITGPLNLMNTEAFF.

This clonotype has a handful of counts. The chain has TRBV6-6 and TRBJ2-7; 11 bases are shared with TRBD2. J gave up 4 bases and V 8 bases, and 4 bases lay outside the gene matches. The germline V gene encodes CDR1 MNHNY and CDR2 SVGAGI (reference sequence). The CDR3 contains 13 residues. This chain's CDR3 is CASRLAGGYEQYF. The DNA of the CDR3 is TGTGCCAGCCGCTTAGCGGGGGGGTACGAGCAGTACTTC.

In regard to this clonotype: A much larger clone lies one base from this, so it may be a read error. This rearrangement joins TRBV7-2 to TRBJ2-3, with no clear D. The germline CDR1 and CDR2 sequences are SGHTA and FQGNSA. This CDR3 has 15 amino acids. CDR3 amino acids: CASRHDFYPTNTQYF. The CDR3 DNA is TGTGCCAGCAGGCATGACTTTTACCCCACAAATACGCAGTATTTT.

This clonotype was counted between two and nine times. This chain joins TRBV24-1 and TRBJ2-1; 16 nucleotides match TRBD2. CDR1 and CDR2 (germline): KGHDR, SFDVKD. V shed 1 base and J 14 bases; nucleotides not matched to a gene: 4. The CDR3 loop spans 15 amino acids. The CDR3 sequence: CATSDFSGTSGREFF. The DNA of the CDR3 is TGTGCCACCAGTGATTTTTCCGGGACTAGCGGGAGGGAGTTCTTC.

This clonotype was seen ten or more times. The gene calls are TRBV11-3 and TRBJ2-1; 9 bases agree with TRBD2. This CDR3 is 16 amino acids long. The germline CDR1 and CDR2 sequences are SGHNT and YENEEA. Trimming removed 4 bases from V and 7 bases from J; junction bases left unmatched: 11. The CDR3 region is CASSSSPAGGWNEQFF. The CDR3 DNA reads TGTGCCAGCAGCTCAAGCCCAGCGGGAGGTTGGAATGAGCAGTTCTTC.

The V call is TRBV29-1, the J call TRBJ1-4; a possible D gene is TRBD1 (6 bases). Trimming removed 7 bases at V and 8 bases at J, with 14 bases between. Germline assignment: CDR1 SQVTM and CDR2 ANQGSEA. The CDR3 is made up of 12 amino acids. The CDR3 here is CSAQGGEEKLFF. The CDR3 nucleotides are TGCAGCGCACAGGGAGGGGAAGAAAAACTGTTTTTT.

This clonotype was picked up a small number of times. This chain uses TRBV11-1 with TRBJ2-7; unclear D gene. This CDR3 is 11 amino acids long. Trimming left V 3 bases short and J 7 bases short, with 7 bases between. CDR1 is SGHAT and CDR2 is FQDESV in the germline V gene (reference sequence). CDR3 nucleotide sequence: TGTGCCAGCAGCTTTATTCAAGAGCAGTACTTC. Residues: CASSFIQEQYF.

As concerns this clonotype: A much bigger clone sits one base away, suggesting this may be a read error. V is TRBV2 and J is TRBJ2-5; TRBD1 matches at 7 bases. The germline gives CDR1 SNHLY, CDR2 FYNNEI. J was trimmed by 5 bases and V by 6 bases; bases with no gene match: 12. The CDR3 is 15 residues long. This CDR3 is CASSRAGGETETQYF. The CDR3 DNA reads as TGTGCCAGCAGCCGGGCAGGGGGAGAGACGGAGACCCAGTACTTC.

This clonotype was counted many times. V usage is TRBV4-1 and J usage is TRBJ2-1; 7 bases are shared with TRBD1. CDR1 and CDR2 from the germline V gene are MGHRA and YSYEKL. The length of the CDR3 is 15 residues. V trimming: 1 base; J trimming: 4 bases; junction bases outside the gene matches: 4. In DNA, the CDR3 is TGCGCCAGCAGCCAAGGACAGGGCGGTTACAATGAGCAGTTCTTC. Protein product: CASSQGQGGYNEQFF.

This clonotype was seen repeatedly, ten times or more. The chain joins TRBV6-1 to TRBJ2-7; the match to TRBD2 covers 10 bases. J lost 3 bases, V lost 6 bases, and 2 bases had no gene match. Per germline, CDR1 MNHNS and CDR2 SASEGT. This CDR3 region has 13 residues. The CDR3 loop reads CASRPSGSYEQYF. For the CDR3, the DNA is TGTGCCAGCAGGCCTAGCGGGAGCTACGAGCAGTACTTC.

In its sample, this clonotype was seen many times. The chain joins TRBV12-3 or TRBV12-4 to TRBJ2-1, with TRBD1 identical over 8 bases. Trimming at V came to 7 bases and at J to 1 base, leaving 6 bases not matched to a gene. The CDR3 has 15 residues. This CDR3 reads CASTGRGLSYNEQFF. The CDR3 DNA reads TGTGCCAGCACCGGCAGGGGGCTTTCCTACAATGAGCAGTTCTTC.

The CDR3 sequence is CASSYLTGGTGELFF. The DNA of the CDR3 is TGTGCCAGCAGTTACCTGACAGGGGGCACCGGGGAGCTGTTTTTT. The V and J genes are TRBV6-1 and TRBJ2-2; TRBD1 agrees at 9 bases. Germline loops: CDR1 MNHNS, CDR2 SASEGT. The CDR3 is made up of 15 amino acids. Trimming at V came to 5 bases and at J to 4 bases, leaving 5 bases not matched to a gene.

The table lists this clonotype with a few counts. The chain has TRBV12-3 or TRBV12-4 and TRBJ2-7; 9 bases align to TRBD1. V was clipped by 5 bases and J by 6 bases; unmatched bases: 11. The CDR3 runs to 15 residues. CDR3 loop: CASSRQGDISSEQYF. CDR3 sequence (DNA): TGTGCCAGCAGTAGACAGGGGGACATTTCAAGCGAGCAGTACTTC.